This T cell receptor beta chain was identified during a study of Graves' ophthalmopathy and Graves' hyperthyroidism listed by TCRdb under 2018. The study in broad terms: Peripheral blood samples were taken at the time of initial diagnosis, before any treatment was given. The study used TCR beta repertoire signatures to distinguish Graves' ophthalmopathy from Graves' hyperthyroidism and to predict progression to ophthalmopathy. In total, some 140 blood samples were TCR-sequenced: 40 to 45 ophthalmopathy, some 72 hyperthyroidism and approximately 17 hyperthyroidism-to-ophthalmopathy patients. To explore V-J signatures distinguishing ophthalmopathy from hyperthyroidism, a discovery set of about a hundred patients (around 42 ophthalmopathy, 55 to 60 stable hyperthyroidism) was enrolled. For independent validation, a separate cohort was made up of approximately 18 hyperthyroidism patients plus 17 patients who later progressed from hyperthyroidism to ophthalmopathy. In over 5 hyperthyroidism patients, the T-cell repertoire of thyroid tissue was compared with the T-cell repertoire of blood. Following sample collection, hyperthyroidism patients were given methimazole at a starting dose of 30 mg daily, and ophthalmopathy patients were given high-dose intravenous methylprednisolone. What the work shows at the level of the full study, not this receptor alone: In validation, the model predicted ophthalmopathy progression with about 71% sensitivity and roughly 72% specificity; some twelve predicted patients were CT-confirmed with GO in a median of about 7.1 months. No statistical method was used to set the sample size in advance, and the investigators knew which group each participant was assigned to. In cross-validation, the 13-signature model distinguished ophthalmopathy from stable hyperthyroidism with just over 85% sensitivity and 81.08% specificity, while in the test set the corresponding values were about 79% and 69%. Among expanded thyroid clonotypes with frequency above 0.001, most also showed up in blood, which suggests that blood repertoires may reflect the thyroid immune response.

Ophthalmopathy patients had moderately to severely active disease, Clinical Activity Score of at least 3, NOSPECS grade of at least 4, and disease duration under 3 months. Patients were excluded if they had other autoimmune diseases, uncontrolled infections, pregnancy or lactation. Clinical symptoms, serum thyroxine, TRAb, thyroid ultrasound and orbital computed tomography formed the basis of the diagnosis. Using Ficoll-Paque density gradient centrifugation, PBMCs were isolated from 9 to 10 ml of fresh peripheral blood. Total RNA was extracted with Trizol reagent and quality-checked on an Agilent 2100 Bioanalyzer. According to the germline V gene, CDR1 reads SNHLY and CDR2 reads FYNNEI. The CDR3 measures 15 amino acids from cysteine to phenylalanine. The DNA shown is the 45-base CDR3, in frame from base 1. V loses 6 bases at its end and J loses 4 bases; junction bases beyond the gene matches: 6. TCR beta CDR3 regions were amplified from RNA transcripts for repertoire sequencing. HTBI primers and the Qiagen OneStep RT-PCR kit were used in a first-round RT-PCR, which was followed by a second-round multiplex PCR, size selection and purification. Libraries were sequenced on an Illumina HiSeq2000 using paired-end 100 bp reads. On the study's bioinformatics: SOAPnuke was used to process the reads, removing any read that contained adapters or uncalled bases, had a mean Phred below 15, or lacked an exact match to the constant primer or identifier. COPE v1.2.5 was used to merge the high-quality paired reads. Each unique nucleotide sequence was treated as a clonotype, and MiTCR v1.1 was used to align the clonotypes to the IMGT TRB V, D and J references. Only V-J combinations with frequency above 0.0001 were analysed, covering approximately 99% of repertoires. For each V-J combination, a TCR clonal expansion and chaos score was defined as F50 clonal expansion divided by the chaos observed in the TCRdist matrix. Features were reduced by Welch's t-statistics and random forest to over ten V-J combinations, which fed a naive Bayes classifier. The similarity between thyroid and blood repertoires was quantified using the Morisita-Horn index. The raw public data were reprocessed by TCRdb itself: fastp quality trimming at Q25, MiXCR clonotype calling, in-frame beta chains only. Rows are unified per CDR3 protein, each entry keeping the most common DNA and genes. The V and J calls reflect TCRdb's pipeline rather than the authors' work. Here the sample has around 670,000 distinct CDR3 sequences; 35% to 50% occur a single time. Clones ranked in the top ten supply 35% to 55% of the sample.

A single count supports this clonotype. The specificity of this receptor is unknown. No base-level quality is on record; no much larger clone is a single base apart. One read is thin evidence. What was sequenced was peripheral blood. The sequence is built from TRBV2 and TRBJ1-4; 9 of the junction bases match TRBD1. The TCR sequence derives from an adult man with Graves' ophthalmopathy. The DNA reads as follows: TGTGCCAGCAGCACTGGACAGGGGTATAATGAAAAACTGTTTTTT. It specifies CASSTGQGYNEKLFF.